The entry below gives a single T cell receptor beta chain sequence along with its context. Its cognate antigen is unknown. The data belong to a study of shared clonotypes between healthy human individuals. Points from the study as a whole: Deeper or shallower sequencing was expected to change how clonotypes are shared among donors. Genetic and exposure-history diversity was limited by the small donor number.

In the CD4+ fraction, cells were divided into CD45RA+ naive and CD45RA-negative memory subsets. The repertoire was sequenced with immunoSEQ multiplex PCR; TCRdb's copy has only in-frame clones and lacks some. In the table there are more than 2,000,000 clones, just over 90% of which are singletons. V was clipped by 8 bases and J by 0 bases, with 15 bases between them. CDR3 size: 15 residues. The germline V gene encodes CDR1 SGHTA and CDR2 FQGNSA. Sequencing used naive CD4+ T cells sorted from blood. The subset is: CD45RA+ positively selected. The rearrangement links TRBV7-2 to TRBJ2-3, with a possible D match to TRBD1 (5 bases). The source is a man between 18 and 35 years old in good health. The DNA of the CDR3 is TGTGCCAGCGGCGCAAGGGGCTCTAGCACAGATACGCAGTATTTT. This codes for CASGARGSSTDTQYF.